The 14 T cell receptor beta chains below come from one sample, sequenced in a study of blood T cell repertoires in COVID-19. Measured with immunoSEQ multiplex PCR; TCRdb has only the in-frame clones, and not every one. This table holds some 390,000 clones, around 89% found once. The material sequenced was PBMCs or T cells enriched from blood (not recorded which). Receptors were obtained from a man aged 30-40 years who had recovered from COVID-19.

The V gene is TRBV24-1, the J gene TRBJ1-5; 7 nucleotides align to TRBD1. Germline loops: CDR1 KGHDR, CDR2 SFDVKD. This CDR3 has 14 amino acids. J lost 7 bases, V lost 3 bases, and 5 bases had no gene match. The CDR3: CATSDPTGSQPQHF. CDR3 nucleotides: TGTGCCACCAGTGATCCGACAGGGAGCCAGCCCCAGCATTTT.

The gene calls are TRBV9 and TRBJ1-3; D is undetermined. CDR1 and CDR2 (germline): SGDLS, YYNGEE. V lost 0 bases to trimming and J lost 7 bases, with 5 bases between them. The CDR3 is 12 residues long. CDR3 sequence (DNA): TGTGCCAGCAGCGTAGTTTCGAACACCATATATTTT. Translated: CASSVVSNTIYF.

The rearrangement links TRBV28 to TRBJ2-5, with TRBD1 as a possible D gene (9 bases). V shed 6 bases and J shed 5 bases, with 22 bases lying between them. Per germline, CDR1 MDHEN and CDR2 SYDVKM. This CDR3 region has 16 residues. CDR3 sequence (DNA): TGTGCCAGCAGGAACGGGGGGGACAGGGCTGGGGAGACCCAGTACTTC. Translation: CASRNGGDRAGETQYF.

The chain is built from TRBV29-1 and TRBJ2-4, with D possibly being TRBD1 (5 bases). V was shortened by 5 bases and J by 10 bases, with 18 bases between the two germline ends. This CDR3 has 13 residues. Germline V gene data show CDR1 as SQVTM and CDR2 as ANQGSEA. As DNA, the CDR3 is TGCAGCGTTAGGGGAAGCACAGGCGAGATTCAGTACTTC. Its translation: CSVRGSTGEIQYF.

A few counts support this clone. The chain combines TRBV7-8 with TRBJ1-1; TRBD1 is a possible D gene (6 bases). V shed 5 bases and J shed 1 base, with 11 bases lying between them. CDR3 length: 14 residues. The germline V gene encodes CDR1 SGHVS and CDR2 FQNEAQ. The CDR3 sequence is CASSLPDRNTEAFF. The DNA for the CDR3 is TGTGCCAGCAGCCTACCGGACAGGAACACTGAAGCTTTCTTT.

The count of this clone is one. This chain links TRBV7-2 with TRBJ1-1; no definite D call. The CDR3 runs to 14 residues. V lost 1 base and J 2 bases, leaving 8 bases between the germline ends. Germline CDR1 reads SGHTA; CDR2 reads FQGNSA. CDR3: CASSLGAGNTEAFF. The CDR3 bases are TGTGCCAGCAGCTTAGGAGCGGGAAACACTGAAGCTTTCTTT. Variable domain in full (rest from reference TRBV7-2 and TRBJ1-1): GAGVSQSPSNKVTEKGKDVELRCDPISGHTALYWYRQSLGQGLEFLIYFQGNSAPDKSGLPSDRFSAERTGGSVSTLTIQRTQQEDSAVYLCASSLGAGNTEAFFGQGTRLTVV.

The sample holds one count of this clone. V gene TRBV2 combines with J gene TRBJ2-7; 13 bases agree with TRBD2. The germline gives CDR1 SNHLY, CDR2 FYNNEI. The CDR3 extends over 12 amino acids. V was pared by 6 bases and J by 13 bases, with 6 bases of the junction left unmatched. DNA for the CDR3: TGTGCCAGCAGGACTAGCGGGAGGACTGCTTACTTC. Its translation: CASRTSGRTAYF.

V usage is TRBV12-3 or TRBV12-4 and J usage is TRBJ2-1; tentatively, D is TRBD2 (6 bases). Trimming shortened V by 7 bases and J by 11 bases, and 18 bases separated the two germline ends. The CDR3 contains 13 residues. CDR3 residues: CASKRDFVTQQFF. The CDR3 region has the DNA TGTGCCAGCAAAAGGGACTTTGTAACCCAGCAGTTCTTC.

This rearrangement joins TRBV6-5 to TRBJ2-3, with D tentatively TRBD1 (6 bases). The CDR3 covers 13 residues. Trimming pared 7 bases from V and 4 bases from J, leaving 12 bases between. Per germline, CDR1 MNHEY and CDR2 SVGAGI. In nucleotides, the CDR3 is TGTGCCAGCAAGACAGGCGGGTCAGATACGCAGTATTTT. As protein: CASKTGGSDTQYF.

The chain recombines TRBV12-5 with TRBJ2-5; possible D gene TRBD1, 6 bases. CDR1 is LGHNT, CDR2 FRNRAP, per germline. V lost 1 base, J lost 2 bases, and 11 bases lay in between. The CDR3 loop spans 15 amino acids. This CDR3 reads CASGLGGLLQETQYF. The CDR3 DNA sequence: TGTGCTAGTGGTTTGGGGGGGCTTCTACAAGAGACCCAGTACTTC.

J is TRBJ2-6 and V is TRBV19; D possibly corresponds to TRBD2 (6 bases). Germline CDR1 LNHDA, CDR2 SQIVND (reference sequence). The CDR3 has 17 amino acids. V dropped 0 bases and J dropped 2 bases, with 11 bases sitting between them. The chain's CDR3 is CASSIESGVTGANVLTF. The CDR3 DNA sequence: TGTGCCAGTAGTATAGAGTCGGGGGTCACTGGGGCCAACGTCCTGACTTTC.

The gene calls are TRBV28 and TRBJ1-2, with D tentatively TRBD1 (5 bases). The CDR3 sequence is 13 residues long. V gave up 5 bases and J gave up 4 bases, with 11 bases separating them. The germline CDR1 and CDR2 sequences are MDHEN and SYDVKM. The CDR3 nucleotides are TGTGCCAGCAGTCCTAGACAGCCCTATGGCTACACCTTC. Translated: CASSPRQPYGYTF.

This chain connects TRBV5-1 to TRBJ2-5; 7 nucleotides line up with TRBD2. With V trimmed by 2 bases and J by 3 bases, 10 bases remained unmatched. Germline CDR1 reads SGHRS; CDR2 reads YFSETQ. The CDR3 runs to 16 residues. The CDR3 loop reads CASSFALADLEETQYF. The CDR3, as DNA: TGCGCCAGCAGCTTTGCCCTAGCGGACCTTGAAGAGACCCAGTACTTC.

The chain uses TRBV10-3 and TRBJ2-5; 8 nucleotides match TRBD1. J was trimmed by 0 bases and V by 4 bases; bases with no gene match: 4. The length of the CDR3 is 15 residues. Germline values: CDR1 ENHRY, CDR2 SYGVKD. As DNA, the CDR3 is TGTGCCATCAGTGGTACAGGGGGGTACCAAGAGACCCAGTACTTC. This gives the protein CAISGTGGYQETQYF.